The clone carrying this T cell receptor (beta chain) was observed a handful of times. The antigen remains undetermined. The sample comes from a study of T cells in Graves' hyperthyroidism and ophthalmopathy. Study-level points and caveats: Blood shared most expanded thyroid clonotypes above 0.001. Model output signaled ophthalmopathy a median roughly 6 months ahead of onset.

Researchers barred patients who had uncontrolled infection, other autoimmune disease, pregnancy or lactation. Amplification targeted TCR beta CDR3 regions from RNA transcripts. In the first-round RT-PCR of the TCR CDR3, the HTBI primer set was used. TCRdb used MiXCR to reprocess the multiplex PCR reads, holding one entry per CDR3 protein. The sample holds around 620,000 distinct CDR3 sequences, around 15% seen once. Germline CDR1 DFQATT, CDR2 SNEGSKA (reference sequence). V dropped 4 bases and J dropped 10; count of bases not matched to a gene: 4. This CDR3 spans 12 amino acids. This clonotype was sampled from a woman aged 30 to 39 with Graves' hyperthyroidism. The V and J genes are TRBV20-1 and TRBJ2-1; 10 bases map to TRBD2. Sequenced input: blood. The CDR3 nucleotides read TGCAGTGCTACGGGACTAGCGAACGAGCAGTTCTTC. Translation gives CSATGLANEQFF.